The 5 T cell receptor beta chains given below trace back to one sample, sequenced in a study of T cell repertoires in ileal Crohn's disease. TCRdb keeps only in-frame clones here, not all; method: immunoSEQ multiplex PCR. Among over 13,000 clones listed, less than 85% were seen once. The sample taken for sequencing was ileal tissue. The receptor set was obtained from an adult with Crohn's disease.

The J gene is TRBJ1-2, the V gene TRBV6-1; D is undetermined. Trimming pared 8 bases from V and 8 bases from J, leaving 15 bases between. CDR1 and CDR2 (germline): MNHNS, SASEGT. The CDR3 length is 12 residues. CDR3 coding DNA: TGTGCCAGCCGAAAGGTGGGAGGAGGCTACACCTTC. Its translation: CASRKVGGGYTF.

The CDR3, as DNA: TGTGCCAGCTCTGACAGGGGGGGTCAGCCCCAGCATTTT. This encodes CASSDRGGQPQHF. The rearrangement links TRBV6-6 to TRBJ1-5; 9 bases agree with TRBD1. Germline loops: CDR1 MNHNY, CDR2 SVGAGI (reference sequence). V shed 8 bases and J 6 bases; nucleotides not matched to a gene: 5. CDR3 length equals 13 residues.

The table lists this clone with a count of one. This chain connects TRBV4-1 to TRBJ2-5; 9 bases match TRBD1. Losses at the gene ends were 5 bases for V and 0 bases for J; bases not matched to a gene: 4. Germline V CDR1 and CDR2: MGHRA, YSYEKL. This CDR3 spans 15 amino acids. The CDR3 loop reads CASSKQGAYQETQYF. The DNA of the CDR3 is TGCGCCAGCAGCAAACAGGGGGCGTACCAAGAGACCCAGTACTTC.

The genes are TRBV10-2 and TRBJ1-2; 12 bases line up with TRBD1. Trimming at V came to 6 bases and at J to 6 bases, leaving 8 bases not matched to a gene. This CDR3 has 15 amino acids. Germline loops: CDR1 WSHSY, CDR2 SAAADI. The CDR3 protein is CASSTGTGGFHGYTF. CDR3 nucleotide sequence: TGCGCCAGCAGCACCGGGACAGGGGGCTTTCATGGCTACACCTTC.

J is TRBJ2-2 and V is TRBV6-5, with D uncertain. The germline CDR1 and CDR2 sequences are MNHEY and SVGAGI. The CDR3 has 13 residues. Between the trimmed V and J ends, which lost 5 bases and 8 bases, there was a span of 12 bases. As DNA, the CDR3 is TGTGCCAGCAGTACGCGCTCCGGGGGGGAGCTGTTTTTT. Amino acid sequence: CASSTRSGGELFF.